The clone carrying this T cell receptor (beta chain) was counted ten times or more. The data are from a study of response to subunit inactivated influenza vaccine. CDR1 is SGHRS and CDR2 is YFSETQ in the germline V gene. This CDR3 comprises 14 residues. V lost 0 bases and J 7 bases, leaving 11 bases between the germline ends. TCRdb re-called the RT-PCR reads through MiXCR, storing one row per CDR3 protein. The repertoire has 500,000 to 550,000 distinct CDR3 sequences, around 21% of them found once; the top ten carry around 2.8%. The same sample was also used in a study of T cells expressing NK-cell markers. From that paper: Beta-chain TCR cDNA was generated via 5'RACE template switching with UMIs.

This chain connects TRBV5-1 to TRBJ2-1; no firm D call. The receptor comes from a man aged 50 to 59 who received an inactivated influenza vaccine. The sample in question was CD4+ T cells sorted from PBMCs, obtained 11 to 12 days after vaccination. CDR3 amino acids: CASSLAVAENEQFF. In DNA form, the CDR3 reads TGCGCCAGCAGCTTGGCCGTTGCTGAGAATGAGCAGTTCTTC.